The next 9 T cell receptor beta chains were all read from a single sample in a study of T cell responses to AZD1222 COVID-19 vaccine. Using immunoSEQ multiplex PCR, the repertoire was profiled, and TCRdb retains in-frame clones only, with some absent. Of about 85,000 clones in the sample, over 70% were seen once. Here the sequenced sample was peripheral blood, taken on day 0 of AZD1222 vaccination. Every receptor here comes from an adult in good health.

The V gene is TRBV5-4, the J gene TRBJ1-1; D is possibly TRBD1 (5 bases). Per the germline V gene, CDR1 is SGHNT and CDR2 is YYREEE (reference sequence). The V and J ends lost 0 bases and 6 bases respectively, with 18 bases between them. The CDR3 consists of 16 residues. CDR3 nucleotide sequence: TGTGCCAGCAGCTTGGGTGGGGGTATGGGTCGCTCTGAAGCTTTCTTT. Its protein product is CASSLGGGMGRSEAFF.

The chain links TRBV7-3 to TRBJ2-1; D is perhaps TRBD2 (5 bases). Germline V gene sequence: CDR1 SGHTA, CDR2 FQGTGA. The V gene lost 0 bases and the J gene lost 5 bases, with 11 bases spanning the gap. This CDR3 region has 15 residues. CDR3 nucleotides: TGTGCCAGCAGCTTAACACGGGATCAAGACAATGAGCAGTTCTTC. Its protein is CASSLTRDQDNEQFF.

The CDR3 DNA reads as TGTGCCAGAGGGACTAGCGGGAGGCGGTACAATGAGCAGTTCTTC. The encoded protein is CARGTSGRRYNEQFF. The chain couples TRBV21-1 to TRBJ2-1; the D segment call TRBD2 is taken from the table without a DNA check. TRBV21-1 is described as a pseudogene. The CDR3 is 15 residues long.

V gene TRBV4-1 combines with J gene TRBJ1-5; no reliable D call. Germline CDR1 reads MGHRA; CDR2 reads YSYEKL. This CDR3 region has 16 residues. The germline V and J ends were trimmed by 0 bases and 3 bases, with 12 bases remaining between them. The CDR3, as DNA: TGCGCCAGCAGCCAAGAAGTCGGGCCCATCAATCAGCCCCAGCATTTT. It specifies CASSQEVGPINQPQHF.

J is TRBJ1-5 and V is TRBV2; D is undetermined. Germline-derived CDR1 and CDR2 are SNHLY and FYNNEI. The CDR3 runs 13 residues. Trimming removed 6 bases from V and 6 bases from J, with 12 bases in between. The CDR3 spells CASSKDGGQPQHF. In nucleotides, the CDR3 is TGTGCCAGCAGCAAGGACGGCGGTCAGCCCCAGCATTTT.

This chain uses TRBV3-1 (or the pseudogene TRBV3-2) with TRBJ2-4; D unresolved. The V end was cut by 1 base, the J end by 7 bases, with 8 bases between. The CDR3 sequence is 13 residues long. Germline V gene sequence: CDR1 LGHDT, CDR2 YNNKEL (reference sequence). CDR3 sequence (DNA): TGTGCCAGCAGCCAAGCTAGATCGAACATTCAGTACTTC. This translates into CASSQARSNIQYF.

V and J are TRBV2 and TRBJ2-5; D is possibly TRBD2 (5 bases). This CDR3 comprises 12 residues. V was pared by 8 bases and J by 2 bases, with 9 bases between. Per germline, CDR1 SNHLY and CDR2 FYNNEI. CDR3 bases: TGTGCCAGCCATCGGGGACAAGAGACCCAGTACTTC. Translation gives CASHRGQETQYF.

The rearrangement uses TRBV4-1 and TRBJ2-1; D gene unclear. The CDR3 totals 19 residues. Trimming removed 0 bases from V and 0 bases from J, with 18 bases in between. Per germline, CDR1 MGHRA and CDR2 YSYEKL. CDR3 DNA sequence: TGCGCCAGCAGCCAAGATAATCTTCCAGCGACAAGCTCCTACAATGAGCAGTTCTTC. It yields the protein CASSQDNLPATSSYNEQFF.

This chain connects TRBV5-1 to TRBJ1-1; D not resolved. Looked up from germline, CDR1 is SGHRS and CDR2 is YFSETQ. CDR3 size: 13 residues. V gave up 3 bases and J gave up 0 bases, with 6 bases separating them. The CDR3 here is CASSSVVNTEAFF. As DNA, the CDR3 is TGCGCCAGCAGCTCGGTAGTGAACACTGAAGCTTTCTTT. The full variable domain, its missing parts supplied by reference TRBV5-1 and TRBJ1-1, is KAGVTQTPRYLIKTRGQQVTLSCSPISGHRSVSWYQQTPGQGLQFLFEYFSETQRNKGNFPGRFSGRQFSNSRSEMNVSTLELGDSALYLCASSSVVNTEAFFGQGTRLTVV.